This T cell receptor beta chain was obtained from a study of T cells in pancreatic ductal adenocarcinoma. The selected patients with pancreatic ductal adenocarcinoma had surgery but no neoadjuvant therapy. The CDR3 extends over 11 amino acids. Trimming removed 4 bases at V and 3 bases at J, with 4 bases between. This clone has a single count. What it binds is unknown. Study-wide findings and caveats: Enrichment of CD45RO+ effector over naive T cells in tumors may bias clonality.

Sequencing used immunoSEQ multiplex PCR; TCRdb keeps in-frame clones, though not all of them. The sample includes 8,500 to 9,500 clones, roughly 71% of them seen just once. The TCR was taken from a human donor with pancreatic ductal adenocarcinoma. The sample was pancreatic tumor tissue. The rearrangement uses TRBV23-1 and TRBJ2-7; D not resolved. TRBV23-1 belongs to the ORF category, with a function that is uncertain. For the CDR3, the DNA is TGCGCCAGCAGTCGTTTCTACGAGCAGTACTTC. Its translation is CASSRFYEQYF.